These 15 T cell receptor beta chains were all obtained from the same sample, sequenced in a study of cytomegalovirus exposure and HLA in healthy donors. The study ran its PCR with 60 Vbeta and 13 Jbeta primers. Produced via immunoSEQ multiplex PCR; TCRdb's table is partial and in-frame only. This sample yields around 65,000 clones, of which approximately 72% are seen a single time; around 54% belongs to the top ten. Sample: PBMCs. The receptors derive from a middle-aged man in good health and CMV-seropositive.

The genes are TRBV7-8 and TRBJ2-7; D possibly corresponds to TRBD1 (5 bases). The germline gives CDR1 SGHVS, CDR2 FQNEAQ. V gave up 0 bases and J gave up 1 base, with 10 bases separating them. The CDR3 is 15 amino acids. The CDR3 nucleotides are TGTGCCAGCAGCTTAGCAGGGGATATATCCTACGAGCAGTACTTC. It is translated as CASSLAGDISYEQYF.

The chain recombines TRBV7-9 with TRBJ2-7; D possibly corresponds to TRBD1 (6 bases). This CDR3 spans 13 amino acids. V lost 5 bases and J lost 6, with 14 bases in between. From germline, CDR1 is SEHNR and CDR2 FQNEAQ (reference sequence). The CDR3 here is CASSHGTPGEQYF. DNA for the CDR3: TGTGCCAGCAGCCACGGGACACCAGGCGAGCAGTACTTC.

A single count supports this clone. The chain recombines TRBV28 with TRBJ2-2, with D possibly being TRBD2 (6 bases). The CDR3 runs 18 residues. V was cut by 7 bases and J by 6 bases, with 27 bases left in between. Germline assignment: CDR1 MDHEN and CDR2 SYDVKM. CDR3 sequence reads: CASNLPPSRWEVAGELFF. The CDR3 DNA is TGTGCCAGCAATCTTCCACCTAGCCGCTGGGAGGTGGCCGGGGAGCTGTTTTTT.

This chain joins TRBV4-2 and TRBJ2-1; 11 nucleotides align to TRBD1. Germline V gene data show CDR1 as LGHNA and CDR2 as YNFKEQ. The CDR3 covers 18 residues. Germline trimming cut 6 bases from V and 1 base from J; bases unmatched to any gene: 11. The CDR3 is CASSFKRDRGVSYNEQFF. The DNA for the CDR3 is TGTGCCAGCAGTTTCAAACGGGACAGGGGGGTATCCTACAATGAGCAGTTCTTC.

Only one count was recorded for this clone. This chain links TRBV27 with TRBJ2-5; D is unclear. Germline CDR1 is MNHEY and CDR2 is SMNVEV (reference sequence). The CDR3 contains 14 residues. Trimming cost V 7 bases and J 7 bases, with 19 bases left between them. As DNA, the CDR3 is TGTGCCAGCAAAACTTCATCTATCGGCGGGACCCAGTACTTC. Its translation is CASKTSSIGGTQYF.

The genes are TRBV21-1 and TRBJ2-2; the table gives TRBD1 as D, unverified against the DNA. TRBV21-1 is a pseudogene. The CDR3 runs 19 residues. The CDR3 DNA reads as TGTGCCAGCAGCCAGCAGTTAGGACAGGGCAGGCTTAGCACCGGGGAGCTGTTTTTT. Amino acid sequence: CASSQQLGQGRLSTGELFF.

The CDR3 loop is CASSSPRDNSPLHF. For the CDR3, the DNA is TGCGCCAGCAGCAGCCCCCGGGATAATTCACCCCTCCACTTT. The chain uses TRBV5-1 and TRBJ1-6, with unresolved D. CDR1 is SGHRS, CDR2 YFSETQ, per germline. Deletions cut 4 bases from V and 5 bases from J, with 10 bases between. The CDR3 totals 14 residues.

The J gene is TRBJ1-2, the V gene TRBV5-1; TRBD1 might be the D (6 bases). This CDR3 spans 15 amino acids. The V end was cut by 4 bases, the J end by 4 bases, with 17 bases between. Germline CDR1 is SGHRS and CDR2 is YFSETQ. The chain's CDR3 is CASSPSTGLSYGYTF. As DNA, the CDR3 is TGCGCCAGCAGCCCTTCTACAGGGCTGAGCTATGGCTACACCTTC.

The chain has TRBV5-1 and TRBJ2-7; a possible D gene is TRBD1 (5 bases). The V and J ends lost 4 bases and 3 bases respectively, with 14 bases between them. The CDR3 runs 14 residues. Per germline, CDR1 SGHRS and CDR2 YFSETQ. CDR3 bases: TGCGCCAGCAGCCCAACCCAGGGCCTCTACGAGCAGTACTTC. Translating it yields CASSPTQGLYEQYF.

CDR3: CASSLVAGANTGELFF. The CDR3 DNA follows: TGTGCCAGCAGCTTAGTGGCGGGTGCGAACACCGGGGAGCTGTTTTTT. The chain is built from TRBV7-7 and TRBJ2-2; possible D gene TRBD2, 5 bases. This CDR3 has 16 residues. V lost 1 base to trimming and J lost 0 bases, with 9 bases between them. The germline V gene encodes CDR1 SSHAT and CDR2 FNYEAQ (reference sequence). The full variable domain, rest sourced from reference TRBV7-7 and TRBJ2-2, is GAGVSQSPRYKVTKRGQDVTLRCDPISSHATLYWYQQALGQGPEFLTYFNYEAQPDKSGLPSDRFSAERPEGSISTLTIQRTEQRDSAMYRCASSLVAGANTGELFFGEGSRLTVL.

This clone has only one observation. The CDR3 sequence: CASSVGPENYGYTF. The CDR3 region has the DNA TGTGCCAGCAGTGTGGGCCCGGAAAACTATGGCTACACCTTC. The chain links TRBV28 to TRBJ1-2; D remains ambiguous. The ends were cut back, 5 bases at V and 2 bases at J, with 12 bases in the middle. The CDR3 is made up of 14 amino acids. Germline V gene data show CDR1 as MDHEN and CDR2 as SYDVKM.

V and J are TRBV4-2 and TRBJ2-5; 9 bases align to TRBD2. Germline V gives CDR1 LGHNA, CDR2 YNFKEQ. V shed 4 bases and J 2 bases; nucleotides not matched to a gene: 5. This CDR3 is built from 15 residues. The CDR3 region has the DNA TGTGCCAGCAGCCCTCTAGCGGGGAAGCAAGAGACCCAGTACTTC. Translating gives CASSPLAGKQETQYF.

Only a few counts were recorded for this clone. The V gene is TRBV19, the J gene TRBJ2-6; no firm D call. The V gene lost 0 bases and the J gene lost 0 bases, with 3 bases spanning the gap. The CDR3 consists of 15 residues. CDR1 and CDR2 from the germline V gene are LNHDA and SQIVND (reference sequence). CDR3 residues: CASSIDGSGANVLTF. As DNA, the CDR3 is TGTGCCAGTAGTATAGACGGCTCTGGGGCCAACGTCCTGACTTTC.

The chain joins TRBV7-7 to TRBJ2-7, with unresolved D. This CDR3 contains 13 residues. Germline loops: CDR1 SSHAT, CDR2 FNYEAQ (reference sequence). Trimming left V 0 bases short and J 4 bases short, with 7 bases between. CDR3 coding DNA: TGTGCCAGCAGCTTAGCGGCGGAATACGAGCAGTACTTC. Residues: CASSLAAEYEQYF.

Turning to this clone: A junction boundary mismatches the germline segment, possibly from a read error. The genes are TRBV10-1 and TRBJ2-3, with 10 bases aligning to TRBD2. The CDR3 length is 18 residues. Germline values: CDR1 WNHNN, CDR2 SYGVQD (reference sequence). CDR3 sequence reads: CAISDRTSGSSGSYTQYF. The CDR3 DNA follows: TGCGCCATCAGTGACCGAACTAGTGGGTCTAGCGGGAGTTATACGCAGTATTTT.